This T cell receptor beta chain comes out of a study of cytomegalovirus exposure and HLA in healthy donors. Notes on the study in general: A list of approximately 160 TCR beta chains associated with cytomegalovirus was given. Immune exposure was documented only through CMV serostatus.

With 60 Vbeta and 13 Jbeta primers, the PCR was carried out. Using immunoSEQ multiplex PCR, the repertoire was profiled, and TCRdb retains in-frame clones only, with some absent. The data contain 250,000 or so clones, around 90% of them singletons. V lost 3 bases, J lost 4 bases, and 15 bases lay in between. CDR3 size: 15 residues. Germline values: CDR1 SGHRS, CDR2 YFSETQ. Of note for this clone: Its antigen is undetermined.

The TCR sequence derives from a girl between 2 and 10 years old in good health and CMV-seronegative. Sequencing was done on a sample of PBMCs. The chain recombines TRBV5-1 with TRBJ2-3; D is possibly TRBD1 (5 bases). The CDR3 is CASSSKAGIADTQYF. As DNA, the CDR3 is TGCGCCAGCAGCTCGAAGGCAGGGATAGCAGATACGCAGTATTTT.